The present entry profiles one T cell receptor beta chain with its context. Its antigen is unknown. The CDR3 is 14 residues long. From germline, CDR1 is MNHEY and CDR2 SMNVEV (reference sequence). V was shortened by 0 bases and J by 7 bases, with 13 bases between the two germline ends. The sample belongs to a study of siplizumab effects on memory and regulatory T cells. Study findings and constraints: In unstimulated cells, naive T cells appeared more diverse than memory T cells and seemed major alloresponse contributors.

Sequencing used immunoSEQ multiplex PCR; TCRdb keeps in-frame clones, though not all of them. The profile covers tens of thousands of clones, with roughly 87% appearing a single time and 0.35% taken by the ten largest. This sequence originates from a human donor in good health. The sequenced sample was naive CD8+ T cells sorted from blood. The genes are TRBV27 and TRBJ2-7, with a weak D call TRBD1 (5 bases). CDR3 DNA: TGTGCCAGCAGTTTATCGTTAGGGGCGTATGAGCAGTACTTC. Translated: CASSLSLGAYEQYF.